The TCR beta chain under discussion was sequenced for a study of beta chain features in type 1 diabetes. Study-level findings and limits: Type 1 diabetes patients showed a moderate but significant shortening of TCRB CDR3s in all four CD4+ subsets.

Remarks on this clone: No antigen is known for it.

Investigators reverse transcribed all isolated RNA, so they sequenced expressed TCRB transcripts. Sequencing was performed with immunoSEQ multiplex PCR; in TCRdb, only in-frame clones are kept and a portion is missing. The sample lists around 360,000 clones, over 10% seen once, with over 0.008% in the top ten. With 1 base removed from V and 2 bases from J, the gap between germline ends came to 21 bases. This CDR3 has 18 amino acids. Germline values: CDR1 LGHNA, CDR2 YSLEER. What was sequenced was naive CD4+ T cells from blood. The receptor's source is a woman aged 18-35 years with type 1 diabetes. This chain connects TRBV4-3 to TRBJ2-7, with D possibly being TRBD2 (5 bases). The CDR3 nucleotides are TGCGCCAGCAGCCAAGGAGATATCCTAGGAGGCGCTACCTACGAGCAGTACTTC. It yields the protein CASSQGDILGGATYEQYF.